Presented here are 10 T cell receptor beta chains from one specimen sequenced in a study of identical twins. TCRdb redid the calling of the 5' RACE reads with MiXCR, one entry per CDR3 protein. The repertoire holds 200,000 to 300,000 distinct CDR3 sequences, with 5.5% to 8% as singletons. These data were likewise used in another study, on yellow fever vaccine responses in identical twins.

The sequenced sample consisted of memory (CD45RO+) T cells sorted from blood. These receptors all stem from a woman aged 18-29 years in good health.

This clonotype turned up a few times. CDR3 DNA: TGTGCCAGCTTGACCAGGGCACGAACTGAAGCTTTCTTT. Translating it yields CASLTRARTEAFF. The V and J genes are TRBV28 and TRBJ1-1; D possibly corresponds to TRBD1 (5 bases). This CDR3 has 13 residues. Germline CDR1 is MDHEN and CDR2 is SYDVKM. Trimming shortened V by 8 bases and J by 5 bases, and 15 bases separated the two germline ends.

This clonotype was picked up many times. V gene TRBV20-1 combines with J gene TRBJ2-1; D unresolved. This CDR3 spans 15 amino acids. The ends were cut back, 0 bases at V and 0 bases at J, with 9 bases in the middle. Germline V gene sequence: CDR1 DFQATT, CDR2 SNEGSKA (reference sequence). The CDR3 bases are TGCAGTGCTAGAGATAGTGGCTACTCCTACAATGAGCAGTTCTTC. Translated, it gives CSARDSGYSYNEQFF.

The chain employs TRBV25-1 and TRBJ1-2; possible D gene TRBD1, 5 bases. V was trimmed by 1 base and J by 4 bases, leaving 13 bases between them. This CDR3 has 15 residues. Germline V gene data show CDR1 as MGHDK and CDR2 as SYGVNS. CDR3 amino acids: CASSELSRQGYGYTF. The CDR3 DNA follows: TGTGCCAGCAGTGAATTAAGTAGGCAGGGCTATGGCTACACCTTC.

This clonotype appeared many times. This rearrangement joins TRBV5-5 to TRBJ2-3, with 8 bases that match TRBD1. The V and J ends lost 4 bases and 4 bases, in that order; junction bases with no gene match: 8. Germline CDR1 SGHKS, CDR2 YYEKEE (reference sequence). CDR3 length equals 15 residues. The CDR3 bases are TGTGCCAGCAGCCCACAGGGGGGCTCGGCAGATACGCAGTATTTT. This translates into CASSPQGGSADTQYF.

In regard to this clonotype: The germline gene is not matched at one end of the junction; a read error may be the cause. This chain connects TRBV7-8 to TRBJ1-2; 10 bases are a match to TRBD1. The CDR3 sequence is 14 residues long. CDR1 is SGHVS, CDR2 FQNEAQ, per germline. The CDR3 DNA sequence: TGTGCCAGCAGCTTGGGCCGACAGGGGGCGTCTAAGGCCTTC. This translates into CASSLGRQGASKAF.

This clonotype was observed at least ten times. This chain joins TRBV20-1 and TRBJ1-6, with 8 bases identical to TRBD1. This CDR3 contains 14 residues. Losses at the gene ends were 2 bases for V and 6 bases for J; bases not matched to a gene: 3. Germline V lookup: CDR1 DFQATT, CDR2 SNEGSKA (reference sequence). CDR3 protein: CSARRQGLNSPLHF. Here the CDR3 DNA reads TGCAGTGCTAGACGACAGGGGCTTAATTCACCCCTCCACTTT.

This clonotype was recorded many times. The chain carries TRBV3-1 and TRBJ2-1, with D hard to call. This CDR3 comprises 17 residues. V lost 0 bases, J lost 0 bases, and 12 bases lay in between. Germline CDR1 and CDR2: LGHDT and YNNKEL (reference sequence). CDR3 sequence (DNA): TGTGCCAGCAGCCAAGATCCGTACCCCAGCTCCTACAATGAGCAGTTCTTC. This encodes CASSQDPYPSSYNEQFF.

This sequence joins TRBV2 and TRBJ2-7; D may be TRBD1 or TRBD2 (5 bases each). Germline V gene lookup returns CDR1 SNHLY and CDR2 FYNNEI. V lost 8 bases and J 3 bases, leaving 11 bases between the germline ends. The CDR3 runs 12 residues. CDR3 coding DNA: TGTGCCAGCGGGGGTCTGCACTACGAGCAGTACTTC. The encoded protein is CASGGLHYEQYF.

This clonotype has just a few counts. This chain uses TRBV5-1 with TRBJ2-7; D is undetermined. The CDR3 sequence is 14 residues long. Germline V gene lookup returns CDR1 SGHRS and CDR2 YFSETQ. Trimming left V 4 bases short and J 5 bases short, with 16 bases between. CDR3 sequence (DNA): TGCGCCAGCAGCGATTACGTGGTGGCGAACGAGCAGTACTTC. Protein: CASSDYVVANEQYF.

This sequence joins TRBV28 and TRBJ1-2, with a possible D match to TRBD1 (5 bases). This CDR3 is built from 13 residues. Germline V gives CDR1 MDHEN, CDR2 SYDVKM. Trimming removed 10 bases from V and 4 bases from J, with 16 bases in between. The CDR3 bases are TGTGCCACCTCCCCCGACAGCTCCTATGGCTACACCTTC. It codes for CATSPDSSYGYTF.